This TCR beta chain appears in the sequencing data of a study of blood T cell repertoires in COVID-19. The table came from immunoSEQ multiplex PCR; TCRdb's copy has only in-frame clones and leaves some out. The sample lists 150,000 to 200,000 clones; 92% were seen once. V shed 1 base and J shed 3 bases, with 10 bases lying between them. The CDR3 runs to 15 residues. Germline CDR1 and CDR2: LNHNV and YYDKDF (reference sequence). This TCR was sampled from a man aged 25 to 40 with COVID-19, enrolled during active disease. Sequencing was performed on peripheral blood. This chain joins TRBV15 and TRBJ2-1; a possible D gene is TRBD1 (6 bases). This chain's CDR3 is CATSRVGQLYNEQFF. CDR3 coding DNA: TGTGCCACCAGCAGAGTAGGACAGCTCTACAATGAGCAGTTCTTC.